A single sample is the source of the 6 T cell receptor beta chains below, sequenced in a study of T cell clonality in common variable immunodeficiency. Sequenced by immunoSEQ multiplex PCR; TCRdb stores in-frame clones only, minus some. The sample holds about 35,000 clones, and no clone turns up only once. The sample comprised peripheral blood mononuclear cells. The source of these receptors is a person aged 18 to 75 in good health.

This clone has at least ten counts. The read finishes 3 residues shy of the CDR3 end, and the germline J gene is used to complete it. The rearrangement links TRBV20-1 to TRBJ2-5; 8 bases align to TRBD2. Germline values: CDR1 DFQATT, CDR2 SNEGSKA (reference sequence). The CDR3 sequence is 17 residues long. V shed 2 bases and J 2 bases; nucleotides not matched to a gene: 13. CDR3 sequence reads: CSARTRGGSRLQETQYF. Partial CDR3 DNA: TGCAGTGCTAGAACCCGGGGGGGGAGCCGACTACAAGAGACC.

This clone came up many times. The CDR3 is cut off 3 residues early in the read; its end comes from the germline J gene. The V call is TRBV18, the J call TRBJ2-4, with D perhaps TRBD2 (6 bases). The CDR3 totals 15 residues. V lost 0 bases to trimming and J lost 6 bases, with 12 bases between them. The V gene's germline CDR1 is KGHSH and CDR2 LQKENI. CDR3 sequence reads: CASSPPVSGGNIQYF. The sequenced part of the CDR3 DNA is TGTGCCAGCTCACCACCGGTTAGCGGAGGAAACATT.

This clone came up many times. The read terminates 3 residues ahead of where the CDR3 ends, so the germline J gene completes it. The chain recombines TRBV2 with TRBJ2-1; 7 bases agree with TRBD1. There are 15 residues in the CDR3. The junction had 8 bases not matched to a gene; V was cut back by 0 bases and J by 9 bases. The germline V gene has CDR1 SNHLY and CDR2 FYNNEI. The CDR3 DNA, read in part, is TGTGCCAGCAGTGAAGCGCAGACAGGGTCGGGTGAG. Amino acid sequence: CASSEAQTGSGE. The whole CDR3 region reads CASSEAQTGSGEQFF.

This clone was seen a few times. This CDR3 is CASSIVTGQDDGYTF. The CDR3 bases that were read are TGTGCCAGTAGTATAGTCACGGGACAGGATGATGGC. The chain uses TRBV19 and TRBJ1-2; 8 bases map to TRBD1. The read ends 3 residues early relative to the CDR3; the germline J gene fills the gap. The CDR3 consists of 15 residues. Looked up from germline, CDR1 is LNHDA and CDR2 is SQIVND (reference sequence). The V gene end was trimmed by 1 base and the J gene end by 6 bases; junction bases not matched to a gene: 7.

This clone was detected ten times or more. The read ends 3 residues early relative to the CDR3; the germline J gene fills the gap. V usage is TRBV30 and J usage is TRBJ1-1; TRBD1 aligns across 8 bases. The germline V gene has CDR1 GTSNPN and CDR2 SVGIG (reference sequence). V dropped 4 bases and J dropped 3; count of bases not matched to a gene: 10. The CDR3 has 15 residues. CDR3 sequence: CAWTLSGTGYTEAFF. CDR3 DNA (partial): TGTGCCTGGACTTTATCCGGGACAGGCTACACTGAA. Full variable domain (rest looked up from reference TRBV30 and TRBJ1-1): SQTIHQWPATLVQPVGSPLSLECTVEGTSNPNLYWYRQAAGRGLQLLFYSVGIGQISSEVPQNLSASRPQDRQFILSSKKLLLSDSGFYLCAWTLSGTGYTEAFFGQGTRLTVV.

This clone was counted many times. Read data end 3 residues before the CDR3 end; the end is taken from the germline J gene. The chain combines TRBV5-1 with TRBJ1-1, with a tentative D call TRBD1 (6 bases). The germline V and J ends were trimmed by 4 bases and 0 bases, with 13 bases remaining between them. The CDR3 contains 15 residues. Germline V lookup: CDR1 SGHRS, CDR2 YFSETQ. This chain's CDR3 is CASSPIQGLNTEAFF. CDR3 DNA, as far as it was read: TGCGCCAGCAGCCCGATACAGGGTCTGAACACTGAA. The complete variable domain, with remaining parts taken from reference TRBV5-1 and TRBJ1-1, reads KAGVTQTPRYLIKTRGQQVTLSCSPISGHRSVSWYQQTPGQGLQFLFEYFSETQRNKGNFPGRFSGRQFSNSRSEMNVSTLELGDSALYLCASSPIQGLNTEAFFGQGTRLTVV.